One and the same sample provided the 5 T cell receptor beta chains below, sequenced in a study of cytomegalovirus exposure and HLA in healthy donors. The PCR ran on 60 Vbeta and 13 Jbeta primers. Sequencing used immunoSEQ multiplex PCR; TCRdb keeps in-frame clones, though not all of them. The sample contains some 140,000 clones, more than 70% of which appear only once. The material sequenced was PBMCs. The receptors originated from a woman in her twenties or thirties in good health and CMV-seropositive.

The gene calls are TRBV5-1 and TRBJ1-4; 9 positions agree with TRBD1. V lost 3 bases, J lost 5 bases, and 5 bases stayed unmatched. CDR1 SGHRS and CDR2 YFSETQ come from the germline V gene. This CDR3 has 15 amino acids. In DNA, the CDR3 is TGCGCCAGCAGCTCCTACGGGACAGGGAATGAAAAACTGTTTTTT. This encodes CASSSYGTGNEKLFF. The full variable domain, rest sourced from reference TRBV5-1 and TRBJ1-4, is KAGVTQTPRYLIKTRGQQVTLSCSPISGHRSVSWYQQTPGQGLQFLFEYFSETQRNKGNFPGRFSGRQFSNSRSEMNVSTLELGDSALYLCASSSYGTGNEKLFFGSGTQLSVL.

V is TRBV11-2 and J is TRBJ1-6; 8 bases line up with TRBD1. The CDR3 sequence is 14 residues long. In germline, CDR1 is SGHAT, CDR2 FQNNGV. Trimming cost V 5 bases and J 7 bases; bases outside gene matches: 4. CDR3 coding DNA: TGTGCCAGCAGCCTGGACAGGGACAATTCACCCCTCCACTTT. This translates into CASSLDRDNSPLHF.

This clone has more than one count but fewer than ten. The chain has TRBV9 and TRBJ1-1; TRBD1 matches at 10 bases. Trimming at V came to 3 bases and at J to 4 bases, leaving 6 bases not matched to a gene. The CDR3 loop spans 15 amino acids. Germline CDR1 reads SGDLS; CDR2 reads YYNGEE. In DNA, the CDR3 is TGTGCCAGCAGCGGGGGGACAGGGGAAGGCACTGAAGCTTTCTTT. As protein: CASSGGTGEGTEAFF.

The chain uses TRBV11-2 and TRBJ2-7, with TRBD2 matching over 8 bases. The CDR3 contains 13 residues. The V gene end was trimmed by 1 base and the J gene end by 5 bases; junction bases not matched to a gene: 1. The germline V gene encodes CDR1 SGHAT and CDR2 FQNNGV. In DNA form, the CDR3 reads TGTGCCAGCAGCTTAGCGACTAGCGACGAGCAGTACTTC. Translation gives CASSLATSDEQYF.

Only one count was recorded for this clone. V usage is TRBV11-3 and J usage is TRBJ1-1; D may be TRBD1 (5 bases). Trimming shortened V by 1 base and J by 4 bases, and 13 bases separated the two germline ends. The CDR3 runs 15 residues. Germline V lookup: CDR1 SGHNT, CDR2 YENEEA. CDR3 in amino acids: CASSLAGGRSTEAFF. The DNA for the CDR3 is TGTGCCAGCAGCTTAGCGGGGGGAAGAAGCACTGAAGCTTTCTTT. The whole variable domain, remainder taken from reference TRBV11-3 and TRBJ1-1, is EAGVVQSPRYKIIEKKQPVAFWCNPISGHNTLYWYLQNLGQGPELLIRYENEEAVDDSQLPKDRFSAERLKGVDSTLKIQPAELGDSAVYLCASSLAGGRSTEAFFGQGTRLTVV.